The entry below describes one T cell receptor (beta chain). This entry is derived from a study of blood T cell repertoires in COVID-19. Trimming pared 2 bases from V and 6 bases from J, leaving 6 bases between. CDR1 is SGHDT and CDR2 is YYEEEE in the germline V gene. The CDR3 is made up of 12 amino acids. Data came from immunoSEQ multiplex PCR; TCRdb stores just in-frame clones and leaves some out. The data contain approximately 450,000 clones, roughly nine tenths of them singletons. The chain combines TRBV5-6 with TRBJ2-1; D gene unclear. The sequenced sample was PBMCs or T cells enriched from blood (not recorded which). The receptor comes from a woman between 18 and 30 years old with acute COVID-19. CDR3 nucleotides: TGTGCCAGCAGCTTTTCTGTCAATGAGCAGTTCTTC. Protein sequence: CASSFSVNEQFF.